These 23 T cell receptor beta chains share one sample of origin, sequenced in a study of shared clonotypes between healthy human individuals. Naivety among CD8 cells was defined by CD45RO negativity and positive CCR7 selection, thereby excluding terminally differentiated effector memory CD45RA+ cells. Data came from immunoSEQ multiplex PCR; TCRdb stores just in-frame clones and leaves some out. The sample carries just over 2,000,000 clones, roughly 95% recorded once. The material sequenced was naive CD8+ T cells sorted from blood. Receptors were obtained from a man younger than 30 in good health.

The rearrangement uses TRBV5-1 and TRBJ2-1, with 14 bases identical to TRBD2. The germline V gene encodes CDR1 SGHRS and CDR2 YFSETQ. V gave up 3 bases and J gave up 2 bases; unmatched junction bases: 7. CDR3 size: 18 residues. As DNA, the CDR3 is TGCGCCAGCAGCTCGGGACTAGCGGGGGTCCCACCCTACAATGAGCAGTTCTTC. It codes for CASSSGLAGVPPYNEQFF.

A remark on this clone: At the DNA level, this CDR3 is encoded by other sequences in the same sample as well. The gene calls are TRBV4-1 and TRBJ2-7; unclear D gene. CDR3 length equals 13 residues. The V and J ends lost 2 bases and 2 bases respectively, with 7 bases between them. In germline, CDR1 is MGHRA, CDR2 YSYEKL. The CDR3 bases are TGCGCCAGCAGCCAAACCCAGGCCTACGAGCAGTACTTC. It is translated as CASSQTQAYEQYF.

Turning to this clone: Other DNA variants within this sample encode the same CDR3. CDR3 amino acids: CASSLGGGEQYF. The CDR3 coding sequence is TGTGCCAGCAGCTTGGGGGGCGGCGAGCAGTACTTC. V gene TRBV11-2 combines with J gene TRBJ2-7; D is tentatively TRBD1 or TRBD2 (6 bases each). The V end was cut by 3 bases, the J end by 6 bases, with 9 bases between. From germline, CDR1 is SGHAT and CDR2 FQNNGV. CDR3 length: 12 residues.

The gene calls are TRBV28 and TRBJ2-3, with 13 nucleotides matching TRBD2. The V gene end was trimmed by 2 bases and the J gene end by 1 base; junction bases not matched to a gene: 6. Germline lookup yields CDR1 MDHEN and CDR2 SYDVKM. The CDR3 totals 18 residues. The DNA of the CDR3 is TGTGCCAGCAGTTTACCAGGGACTAGCGGGGAAGGCACAGATACGCAGTATTTT. Residues: CASSLPGTSGEGTDTQYF.

The genes are TRBV19 and TRBJ2-3; TRBD2 is a possible D gene (5 bases). The CDR3 has 12 residues. V was shortened by 3 bases and J by 6 bases, with 7 bases between the two germline ends. CDR1 and CDR2 (germline): LNHDA, SQIVND (reference sequence). The CDR3 loop reads CASSISADTQYF. In DNA, the CDR3 is TGTGCCAGTAGTATTAGCGCGGATACGCAGTATTTT.

The chain combines TRBV27 with TRBJ1-5; a weak D match, TRBD1 (5 bases). Looked up from germline, CDR1 is MNHEY and CDR2 is SMNVEV (reference sequence). CDR3 length: 16 amino acids. V was clipped by 6 bases and J by 6 bases, with 21 bases between them. The chain's CDR3 is CASSPSRGEKSQPQHF. CDR3 sequence (DNA): TGTGCCAGCAGCCCTTCAAGAGGGGAGAAGAGTCAGCCCCAGCATTTT.

The chain has TRBV27 and TRBJ1-5; TRBD1 is a possible D gene (6 bases). Germline V gene lookup returns CDR1 MNHEY and CDR2 SMNVEV (reference sequence). The germline V and J ends were trimmed by 7 bases and 0 bases, with 13 bases remaining between them. The CDR3 runs 15 residues. The CDR3 nucleotides read TGTGCCAGCACCCCAGGGGCCGGTAGCAATCAGCCCCAGCATTTT. This gives the protein CASTPGAGSNQPQHF.

The V gene is TRBV7-9, the J gene TRBJ2-1; 11 bases match TRBD2. Germline loops: CDR1 SEHNR, CDR2 FQNEAQ (reference sequence). The V segment lost 5 bases and the J segment 7 bases; nucleotides outside the gene matches: 10. The CDR3 totals 16 residues. DNA of the CDR3: TGTGCCAGCAGCATAACACTAGCGGGAGAGGAGAATGAGCAGTTCTTC. This sequence encodes CASSITLAGEENEQFF.

The chain couples TRBV19 to TRBJ2-1, with D possibly TRBD1 on 5 matching bases. The CDR3 extends over 13 amino acids. Per the germline V gene, CDR1 is LNHDA and CDR2 is SQIVND (reference sequence). Between the trimmed V and J ends, which lost 3 bases and 9 bases, there was a span of 12 bases. The CDR3 protein is CASSMVGAFEQFF. For the CDR3, the DNA is TGTGCCAGTAGTATGGTTGGGGCGTTTGAGCAGTTCTTC.

This clone is a singleton in its sample. The chain combines TRBV27 with TRBJ2-4; TRBD2 might be the D (5 bases). Trimming pared 2 bases from V and 8 bases from J, leaving 10 bases between. This CDR3 has 13 residues. CDR1 is MNHEY, CDR2 SMNVEV, per germline (reference sequence). The CDR3 DNA follows: TGTGCCAGCAGTTTAGACTATATGGACATTCAGTACTTC. Its translation: CASSLDYMDIQYF.

The chain has TRBV4-3 and TRBJ2-5; 8 positions agree with TRBD2. V was pared by 0 bases and J by 7 bases, with 10 bases of the junction left unmatched. CDR1 is LGHNA and CDR2 is YSLEER in the germline V gene. The CDR3 spans 16 residues. In DNA, the CDR3 is TGCGCCAGCAGCCAAGAACTAGCGGAAATGGGGCCGACCCAGTACTTC. Protein: CASSQELAEMGPTQYF.

The rearrangement joins TRBV7-9 to TRBJ2-1; 10 bases fit TRBD2. V gave up 4 bases and J gave up 7 bases; unmatched junction bases: 10. The CDR3 runs to 16 residues. The germline CDR1 and CDR2 sequences are SEHNR and FQNEAQ (reference sequence). CDR3 DNA: TGTGCCAGCAGCTCCCCTCTAGCGGGAGTGGATAATGAGCAGTTCTTC. Its protein product is CASSSPLAGVDNEQFF.

This chain connects TRBV7-9 to TRBJ1-4, with unresolved D. V lost 1 base and J 5 bases, leaving 8 bases between the germline ends. This CDR3 has 14 residues. The germline gives CDR1 SEHNR, CDR2 FQNEAQ (reference sequence). Written as DNA, the CDR3 is TGTGCCAGCAGCTTAGAGACTGAGAATGAAAAACTGTTTTTT. It yields the protein CASSLETENEKLFF.

The rearrangement links TRBV11-2 to TRBJ1-1; TRBD1 matches at 8 bases. After removal of 6 bases from V and 10 bases from J, the junction contained 4 bases not matched to a gene. CDR3 length: 11 residues. CDR1 SGHAT and CDR2 FQNNGV come from the germline V gene. CDR3 residues: CASSYTGGAFF. DNA for the CDR3: TGTGCCAGCAGTTATACAGGGGGAGCTTTCTTT.

The CDR3 loop reads CASSPDRGWDYGYTF. The CDR3 nucleotides are TGTGCCAGCAGCCCAGACAGGGGATGGGACTATGGCTACACCTTC. This chain links TRBV6-5 with TRBJ1-2; TRBD1 agrees at 8 bases. Trimming took 6 bases from V and 3 from J; bases not matched to a gene: 9. The CDR3 is 15 residues long. CDR1 and CDR2 (germline): MNHEY, SVGAGI.

Worth noting for this clone: A much larger clone differs from this one at a single base, so this may be a read error. The same CDR3 is also encoded by other DNA sequences in this sample. The chain recombines TRBV27 with TRBJ1-1; a possible D gene is TRBD1 (5 bases). V was trimmed by 6 bases and J by 3 bases, leaving 8 bases between them. Germline V gene sequence: CDR1 MNHEY, CDR2 SMNVEV (reference sequence). The CDR3 sequence is 12 residues long. The CDR3: CASRLGDTEAFF. The DNA of the CDR3 is TGTGCCAGCAGGTTAGGGGACACTGAAGCTTTCTTT.

As concerns this clone: Other DNA sequences in this sample translate to the same CDR3. The J gene is TRBJ2-5, the V gene TRBV7-9; unclear D gene. The CDR3 extends over 13 amino acids. Germline CDR1 and CDR2: SEHNR and FQNEAQ (reference sequence). Trimming took 5 bases from V and 1 from J, leaving 8 bases between them. CDR3 bases: TGTGCCAGCAGCCCCCCCTCCCAAGAGACCCAGTACTTC. Amino acids: CASSPPSQETQYF.

The J gene is TRBJ2-5, the V gene TRBV2; 14 positions match TRBD2. CDR3 size: 15 residues. Germline V CDR1 and CDR2: SNHLY, FYNNEI. V was pared by 6 bases and J by 2 bases, with 2 bases of the junction left unmatched. The CDR3 DNA reads as TGTGCCAGCAGCGGGACTAGCGGGGGTCAAGAGACCCAGTACTTC. This gives the protein CASSGTSGGQETQYF.

This clone has just one count. J is TRBJ2-1 and V is TRBV4-1, with 10 bases identical to TRBD2. The V segment lost 0 bases and the J segment 9 bases; nucleotides outside the gene matches: 5. Germline loops: CDR1 MGHRA, CDR2 YSYEKL. This CDR3 has 15 amino acids. The CDR3 nucleotides are TGCGCCAGCAGCCAAGATGGCGCTAGCGGGAGTGAGCAGTTCTTC. Translation: CASSQDGASGSEQFF.

This sequence joins TRBV5-4 and TRBJ2-7; a possible D gene is TRBD2 (5 bases). CDR1 and CDR2 from the germline V gene are SGHNT and YYREEE (reference sequence). This CDR3 is 16 amino acids long. V was cut by 0 bases and J by 4 bases, with 17 bases left in between. The CDR3 sequence is CASSLGSGFGVYEQYF. Here the CDR3 DNA reads TGTGCCAGCAGCTTGGGGTCAGGTTTCGGGGTTTACGAGCAGTACTTC.

On this clone itself: One end of the junction fails to match germline, which may point to a read error. This sequence joins TRBV6-1 and TRBJ2-2; 9 positions match TRBD2. The CDR3 spans 16 residues. Germline loops: CDR1 MNHNS, CDR2 SASEGT. The CDR3 DNA reads TGTGTCAGCAGTGAAGCGGCGGGAGGGCCGACCGGGGAGCTGTTTTTT. Protein product: CVSSEAAGGPTGELFF.

The chain employs TRBV6-1 and TRBJ2-3; 8 nucleotides line up with TRBD2. CDR3 size: 16 residues. With 3 bases clipped from V and 2 bases from J, the junction kept 7 bases outside the gene matches. CDR1 is MNHNS and CDR2 is SASEGT in the germline V gene. CDR3 in amino acids: CASSEVRGGYTDTQYF. CDR3 nucleotides: TGTGCCAGCAGTGAGGTTCGGGGGGGCTACACAGATACGCAGTATTTT.

This clone was recorded only once. This rearrangement joins TRBV2 to TRBJ2-7, with 7 bases that match TRBD1. CDR3 length equals 14 residues. V gave up 2 bases and J gave up 3 bases; unmatched junction bases: 4. The germline V gene has CDR1 SNHLY and CDR2 FYNNEI. CDR3 protein: CASSEQGVYYEQYF. The CDR3 DNA sequence: TGTGCCAGCAGTGAACAGGGGGTATACTACGAGCAGTACTTC.